The TCR beta chain described here comes from a study of blood T cell repertoires in COVID-19. Data came from immunoSEQ multiplex PCR; TCRdb stores just in-frame clones and leaves some out. The table includes about 190,000 clones, around 84% detected once. Trimming cost V 7 bases and J 8 bases, with 17 bases left between them. The length of the CDR3 is 13 residues. The germline V gene has CDR1 LNHDA and CDR2 SQIVND (reference sequence). The source is a human donor in a cohort sampled during active COVID-19. The V and J genes are TRBV19 and TRBJ1-2, with D uncertain. The sample taken for sequencing was peripheral blood. The CDR3 here is CASTPGGSRGYTF. The CDR3 nucleotides are TGTGCCAGTACCCCGGGAGGTTCACGGGGCTACACCTTC.